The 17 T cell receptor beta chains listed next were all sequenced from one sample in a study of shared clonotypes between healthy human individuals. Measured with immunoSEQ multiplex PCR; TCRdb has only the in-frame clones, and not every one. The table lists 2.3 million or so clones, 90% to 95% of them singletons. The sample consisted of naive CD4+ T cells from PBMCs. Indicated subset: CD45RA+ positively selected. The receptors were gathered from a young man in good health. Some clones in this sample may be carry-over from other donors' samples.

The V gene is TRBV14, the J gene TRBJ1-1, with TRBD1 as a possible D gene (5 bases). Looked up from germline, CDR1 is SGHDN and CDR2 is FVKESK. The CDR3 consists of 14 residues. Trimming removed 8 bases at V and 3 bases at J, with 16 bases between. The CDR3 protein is CASARGTWYTEAFF. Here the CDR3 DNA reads TGTGCCAGCGCTAGAGGGACCTGGTACACTGAAGCTTTCTTT.

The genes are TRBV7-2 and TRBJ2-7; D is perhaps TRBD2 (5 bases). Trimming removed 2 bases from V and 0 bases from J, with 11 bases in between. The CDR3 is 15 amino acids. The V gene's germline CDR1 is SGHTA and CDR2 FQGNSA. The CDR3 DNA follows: TGTGCCAGCAGCTTATCCGCTAGCAGCTCCTACGAGCAGTACTTC. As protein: CASSLSASSSYEQYF.

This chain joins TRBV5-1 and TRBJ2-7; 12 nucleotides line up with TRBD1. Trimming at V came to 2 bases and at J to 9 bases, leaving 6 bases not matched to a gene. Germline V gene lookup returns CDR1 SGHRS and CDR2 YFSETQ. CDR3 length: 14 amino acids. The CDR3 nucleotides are TGCGCCAGCAGCTTAGGGACAGGGGGCCGCGCGCAGTACTTC. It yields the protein CASSLGTGGRAQYF.

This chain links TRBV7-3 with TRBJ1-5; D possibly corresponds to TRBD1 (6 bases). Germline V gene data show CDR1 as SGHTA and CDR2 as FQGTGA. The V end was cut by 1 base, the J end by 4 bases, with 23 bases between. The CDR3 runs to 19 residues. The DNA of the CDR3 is TGTGCCAGCAGCTTAATTGGGGGGCAGGCCACCGAGATGAATCAGCCCCAGCATTTT. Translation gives CASSLIGGQATEMNQPQHF. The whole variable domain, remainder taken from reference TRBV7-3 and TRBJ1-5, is GAGVSQTPSNKVTEKGKYVELRCDPISGHTALYWYRQSLGQGPEFLIYFQGTGAADDSGLPNDRFFAVRPEGSVSTLKIQRTERGDSAVYLCASSLIGGQATEMNQPQHFGDGTRLSIL.

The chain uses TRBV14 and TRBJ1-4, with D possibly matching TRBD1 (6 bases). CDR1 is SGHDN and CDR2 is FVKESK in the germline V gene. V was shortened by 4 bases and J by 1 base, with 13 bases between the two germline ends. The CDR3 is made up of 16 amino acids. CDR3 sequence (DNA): TGTGCCAGCAGCCCTCGACAGGTTGGAACTAATGAAAAACTGTTTTTT. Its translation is CASSPRQVGTNEKLFF.

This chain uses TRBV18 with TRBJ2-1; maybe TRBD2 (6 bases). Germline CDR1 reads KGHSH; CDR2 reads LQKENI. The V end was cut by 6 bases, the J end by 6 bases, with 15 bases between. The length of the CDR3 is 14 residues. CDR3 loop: CASSPRTTPNEQFF. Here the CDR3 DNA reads TGTGCCAGCTCTCCCCGGACTACGCCCAATGAGCAGTTCTTC.

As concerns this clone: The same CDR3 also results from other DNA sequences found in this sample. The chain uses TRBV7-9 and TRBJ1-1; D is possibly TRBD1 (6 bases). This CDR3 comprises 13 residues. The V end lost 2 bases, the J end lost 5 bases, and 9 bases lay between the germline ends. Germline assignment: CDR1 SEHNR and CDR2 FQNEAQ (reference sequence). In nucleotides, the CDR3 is TGTGCCAGCAGCTTATCAGGGGAGACTGAAGCTTTCTTT. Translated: CASSLSGETEAFF.

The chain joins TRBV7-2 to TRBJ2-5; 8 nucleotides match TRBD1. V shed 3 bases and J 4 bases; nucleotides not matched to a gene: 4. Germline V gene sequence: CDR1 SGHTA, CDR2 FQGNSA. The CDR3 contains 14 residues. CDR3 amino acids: CASSFGQGGETQYF. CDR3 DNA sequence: TGTGCCAGCAGCTTTGGACAGGGCGGAGAGACCCAGTACTTC.

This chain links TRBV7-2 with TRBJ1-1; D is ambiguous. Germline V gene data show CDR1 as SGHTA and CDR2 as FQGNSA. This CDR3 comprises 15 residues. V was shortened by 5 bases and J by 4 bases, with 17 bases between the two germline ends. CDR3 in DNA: TGTGCCAGCAGCCCCGGGTTCTGGGTGACCACTGAAGCTTTCTTT. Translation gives CASSPGFWVTTEAFF.

The CDR3 spells CASSISVGQPQHF. Written as DNA, the CDR3 is TGTGCCAGTAGTATTTCGGTGGGTCAGCCCCAGCATTTT. The rearrangement links TRBV19 to TRBJ1-5; no clear D gene. The CDR3 loop spans 13 amino acids. Germline CDR1 reads LNHDA; CDR2 reads SQIVND (reference sequence). V lost 3 bases, J lost 6 bases, and 9 bases lay in between.

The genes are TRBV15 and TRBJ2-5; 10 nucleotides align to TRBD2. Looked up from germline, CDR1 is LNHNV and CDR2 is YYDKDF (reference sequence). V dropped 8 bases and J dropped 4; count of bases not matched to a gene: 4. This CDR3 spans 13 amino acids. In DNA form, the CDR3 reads TGTGCCACCGTCAGACTAGCGGGAGAGACCCAGTACTTC. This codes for CATVRLAGETQYF.

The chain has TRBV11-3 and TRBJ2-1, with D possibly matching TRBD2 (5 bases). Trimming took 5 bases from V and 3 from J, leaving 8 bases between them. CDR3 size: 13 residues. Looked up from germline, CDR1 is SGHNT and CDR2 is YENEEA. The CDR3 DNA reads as TGTGCCAGCAGCGACGGACTCTACAATGAGCAGTTCTTC. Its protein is CASSDGLYNEQFF.

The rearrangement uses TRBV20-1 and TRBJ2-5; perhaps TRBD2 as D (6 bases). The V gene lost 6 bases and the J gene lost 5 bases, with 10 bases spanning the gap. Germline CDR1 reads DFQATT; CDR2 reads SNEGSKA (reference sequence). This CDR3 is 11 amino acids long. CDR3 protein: CSATGVETQYF. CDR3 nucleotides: TGCAGTGCAACGGGGGTCGAGACCCAGTACTTC.

CDR3 protein: CASSLDFVLGGSNQPQHF. CDR3 nucleotide sequence: TGTGCCAGCAGCTTAGATTTCGTTCTCGGGGGCTCTAATCAGCCCCAGCATTTT. The J gene is TRBJ1-5, the V gene TRBV7-8, with TRBD1 as a possible D gene (6 bases). Trimming left V 1 base short and J 4 bases short, with 20 bases between. The CDR3 contains 18 residues. CDR1 is SGHVS and CDR2 is FQNEAQ in the germline V gene.

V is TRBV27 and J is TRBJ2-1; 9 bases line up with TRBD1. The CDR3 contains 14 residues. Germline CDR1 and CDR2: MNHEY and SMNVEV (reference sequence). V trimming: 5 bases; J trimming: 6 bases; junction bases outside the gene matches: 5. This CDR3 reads CASSLRDRVNEQFF. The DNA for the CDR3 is TGTGCCAGCAGTCTCCGGGACAGGGTCAATGAGCAGTTCTTC.

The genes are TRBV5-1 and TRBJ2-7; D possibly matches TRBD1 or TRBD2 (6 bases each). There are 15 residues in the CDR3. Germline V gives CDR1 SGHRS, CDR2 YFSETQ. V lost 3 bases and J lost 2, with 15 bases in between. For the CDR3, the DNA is TGCGCCAGCAGCTGGGGGGCGCCTAGTACCTACGAGCAGTACTTC. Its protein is CASSWGAPSTYEQYF. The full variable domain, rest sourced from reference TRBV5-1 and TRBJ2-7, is KAGVTQTPRYLIKTRGQQVTLSCSPISGHRSVSWYQQTPGQGLQFLFEYFSETQRNKGNFPGRFSGRQFSNSRSEMNVSTLELGDSALYLCASSWGAPSTYEQYFGPGTRLTVT.

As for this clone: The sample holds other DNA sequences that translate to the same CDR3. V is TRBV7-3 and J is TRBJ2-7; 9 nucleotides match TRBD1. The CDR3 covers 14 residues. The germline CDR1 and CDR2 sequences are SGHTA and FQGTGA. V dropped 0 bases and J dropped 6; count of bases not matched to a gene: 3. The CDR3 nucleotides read TGTGCCAGCAGCTTAACGGGACAGGGATCCGAGCAGTACTTC. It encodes CASSLTGQGSEQYF. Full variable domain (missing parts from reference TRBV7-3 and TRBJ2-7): GAGVSQTPSNKVTEKGKYVELRCDPISGHTALYWYRQSLGQGPEFLIYFQGTGAADDSGLPNDRFFAVRPEGSVSTLKIQRTERGDSAVYLCASSLTGQGSEQYFGPGTRLTVT.